The 11 T cell receptor beta chains below were found in one sample sequenced in a study of T cell clones after liver transplantation. TCRdb's copy holds only in-frame clones and misses some; the assay was immunoSEQ multiplex PCR. The repertoire holds 16,000 or so clones, with around 87% as singletons. The specimen was CD8+ T cells from blood, collected about 46 months after liver transplant. The receptors were sampled from a human patient who received a liver transplant. Some of these T cells may belong to the graft donor.

The CDR3 nucleotides are TGTGCCATCAGTGAGTCGAAAGGACTAGTCTCTCCGGAGCAGTTCTTC. Its translation is CAISESKGLVSPEQFF. The chain links TRBV10-3 to TRBJ2-1; 7 positions agree with TRBD2. Germline CDR1 ENHRY, CDR2 SYGVKD. Losses at the gene ends were 0 bases for V and 10 bases for J; bases not matched to a gene: 12. This CDR3 region has 16 residues.

The CDR3, as DNA: TGTGCCAGCAGTTTATGGGGCAGGGTGCCTGAAGCTTTCTTT. Translation: CASSLWGRVPEAFF. V and J are TRBV28 and TRBJ1-1, with D perhaps TRBD1 (5 bases). The CDR3 loop spans 14 amino acids. Germline V lookup: CDR1 MDHEN, CDR2 SYDVKM. The V end was cut by 0 bases, the J end by 6 bases, with 11 bases between.

This chain links TRBV4-1 with TRBJ2-7; D gene unclear. The CDR3 is made up of 15 amino acids. Germline loops: CDR1 MGHRA, CDR2 YSYEKL. Trimming left V 0 bases short and J 0 bases short, with 9 bases between. The CDR3 reads CASSQEAGSSYEQYF. CDR3 nucleotides: TGCGCCAGCAGCCAAGAAGCCGGTAGCTCCTACGAGCAGTACTTC.

The chain employs TRBV9 and TRBJ1-2; D gene unclear. The length of the CDR3 is 15 residues. V was shortened by 0 bases and J by 3 bases, with 12 bases between the two germline ends. Germline-derived CDR1 and CDR2 are SGDLS and YYNGEE. The CDR3 coding sequence is TGTGCCAGCAGCGTAGGGGCAGGCGATTACTATGGCTACACCTTC. This encodes CASSVGAGDYYGYTF.

This clone was detected once. CDR3 coding DNA: TGTGCCAGCAGCGTAGACGGAGTCGGGGCTCTTCAGTACTTC. Translated, it gives CASSVDGVGALQYF. J is TRBJ2-4 and V is TRBV9, with D perhaps matching TRBD1 or TRBD2 (5 bases each). Germline CDR1 SGDLS, CDR2 YYNGEE. Trimming took off 0 bases at V and 11 bases at J, with 15 bases between the two ends. CDR3 length: 14 residues.

V is TRBV19 and J is TRBJ2-1; 10 bases line up with TRBD2. CDR1 LNHDA and CDR2 SQIVND come from the germline V gene (reference sequence). This CDR3 is built from 14 residues. The ends lost 3 bases at V and 7 bases at J; junction bases unmatched: 3. The CDR3 region is CASSMGAGGNEQFF. CDR3 coding DNA: TGTGCCAGTAGTATGGGAGCGGGAGGGAATGAGCAGTTCTTC.

V and J are TRBV11-2 and TRBJ2-1; 12 bases are shared with TRBD2. With 5 bases clipped from V and 7 bases from J, the junction kept 15 bases outside the gene matches. Germline CDR1 is SGHAT and CDR2 is FQNNGV. This CDR3 is 18 amino acids long. CDR3 amino acids: CASSPAPPTSGSWNEQFF. The CDR3 nucleotides read TGTGCCAGCAGCCCGGCCCCCCCGACTAGCGGGAGCTGGAATGAGCAGTTCTTC. Complete variable domain (other parts from reference TRBV11-2 and TRBJ2-1): EAGVAQSPRYKIIEKRQSVAFWCNPISGHATLYWYQQILGQGPKLLIQFQNNGVVDDSQLPKDRFSAERLKGVDSTLKIQPAKLEDSAVYLCASSPAPPTSGSWNEQFFGPGTRLTVL.

In its sample, this clone was seen once. The V call is TRBV11-2, the J call TRBJ1-4; TRBD1 matches 8 bases. Germline V CDR1 and CDR2: SGHAT, FQNNGV. CDR3 size: 16 residues. After removal of 1 base from V and 2 bases from J, the junction contained 3 bases not matched to a gene. The CDR3 nucleotides are TGTGCCAGCAGCTTAGGACAGGGGATGACTAATGAAAAACTGTTTTTT. The encoded protein is CASSLGQGMTNEKLFF.

The V and J genes are TRBV29-1 and TRBJ2-1; the match to TRBD2 covers 8 bases. CDR1 SQVTM and CDR2 ANQGSEA come from the germline V gene. V was pared by 7 bases and J by 7 bases, with 15 bases of the junction left unmatched. This CDR3 spans 15 amino acids. The CDR3 nucleotides read TGCAGCGGAGTTGGAGGGGGGCGGGAGGAGAATGAGCAGTTCTTC. Translation: CSGVGGGREENEQFF.

The rearrangement uses TRBV28 and TRBJ2-7, with D possibly being TRBD1 (6 bases). The CDR3 covers 13 residues. The germline V gene encodes CDR1 MDHEN and CDR2 SYDVKM. Between the trimmed V and J ends, which lost 4 bases and 4 bases, there was a span of 11 bases. The CDR3 sequence is CASSSGHLYEQYF. The DNA for the CDR3 is TGTGCCAGCAGTTCGGGACATCTTTACGAGCAGTACTTC. Variable domain in full (rest from reference TRBV28 and TRBJ2-7): DVKVTQSSRYLVKRTGEKVFLECVQDMDHENMFWYRQDPGLGLRLIYFSYDVKMKEKGDIPEGYSVSREKKERFSLILESASTNQTSMYLCASSSGHLYEQYFGPGTRLTVT.

This chain connects TRBV7-9 to TRBJ2-1; D not resolved. The CDR3 length is 11 residues. V lost 8 bases, J lost 4 bases, and 6 bases lay in between. The germline gives CDR1 SEHNR, CDR2 FQNEAQ (reference sequence). CDR3 sequence reads: CASLEYNEQFF. The CDR3, as DNA: TGTGCCAGCCTCGAATACAATGAGCAGTTCTTC.